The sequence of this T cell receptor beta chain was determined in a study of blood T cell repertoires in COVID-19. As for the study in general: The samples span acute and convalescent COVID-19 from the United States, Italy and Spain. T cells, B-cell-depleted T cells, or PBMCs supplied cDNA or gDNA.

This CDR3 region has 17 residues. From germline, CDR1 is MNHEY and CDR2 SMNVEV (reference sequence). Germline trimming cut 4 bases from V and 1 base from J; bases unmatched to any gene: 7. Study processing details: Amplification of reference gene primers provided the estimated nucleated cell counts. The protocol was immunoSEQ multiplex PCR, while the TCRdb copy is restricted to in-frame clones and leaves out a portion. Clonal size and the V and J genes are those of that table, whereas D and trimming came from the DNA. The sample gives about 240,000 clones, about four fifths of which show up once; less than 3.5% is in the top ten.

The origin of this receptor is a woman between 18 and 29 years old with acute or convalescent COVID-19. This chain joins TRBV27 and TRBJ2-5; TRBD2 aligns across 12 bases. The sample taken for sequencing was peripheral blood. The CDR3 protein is CASSSYLAGGLQETQYF. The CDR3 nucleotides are TGTGCCAGCAGTTCCTATCTAGCGGGAGGGCTCCAAGAGACCCAGTACTTC.